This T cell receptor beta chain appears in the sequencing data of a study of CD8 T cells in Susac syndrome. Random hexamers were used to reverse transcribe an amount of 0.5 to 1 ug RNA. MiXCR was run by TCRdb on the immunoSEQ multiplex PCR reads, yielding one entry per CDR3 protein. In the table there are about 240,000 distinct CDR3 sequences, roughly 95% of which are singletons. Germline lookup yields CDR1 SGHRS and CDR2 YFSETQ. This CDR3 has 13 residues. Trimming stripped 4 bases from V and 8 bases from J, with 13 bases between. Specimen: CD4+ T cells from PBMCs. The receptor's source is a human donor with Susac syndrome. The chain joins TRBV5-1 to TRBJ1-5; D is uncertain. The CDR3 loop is CASSPGGSEPQHF. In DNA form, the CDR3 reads TGCGCCAGCAGCCCGGGAGGCTCGGAGCCCCAGCATTTT.